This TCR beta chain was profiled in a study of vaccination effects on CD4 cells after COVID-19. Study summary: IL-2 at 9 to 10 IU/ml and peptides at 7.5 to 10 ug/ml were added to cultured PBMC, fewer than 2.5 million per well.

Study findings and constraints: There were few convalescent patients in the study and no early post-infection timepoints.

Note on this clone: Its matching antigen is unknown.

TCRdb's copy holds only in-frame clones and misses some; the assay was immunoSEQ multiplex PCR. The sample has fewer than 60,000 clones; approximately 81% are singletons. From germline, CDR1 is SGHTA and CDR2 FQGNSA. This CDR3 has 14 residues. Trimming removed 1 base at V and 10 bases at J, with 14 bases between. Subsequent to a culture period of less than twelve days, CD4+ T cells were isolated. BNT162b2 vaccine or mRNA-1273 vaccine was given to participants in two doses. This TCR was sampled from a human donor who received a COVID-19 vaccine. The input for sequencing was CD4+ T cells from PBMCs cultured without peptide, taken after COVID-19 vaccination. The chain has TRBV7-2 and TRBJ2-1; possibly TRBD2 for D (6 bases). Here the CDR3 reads CASSLVEGNFEQFF. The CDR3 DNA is TGTGCCAGCAGCTTAGTGGAGGGGAACTTCGAGCAGTTCTTC.